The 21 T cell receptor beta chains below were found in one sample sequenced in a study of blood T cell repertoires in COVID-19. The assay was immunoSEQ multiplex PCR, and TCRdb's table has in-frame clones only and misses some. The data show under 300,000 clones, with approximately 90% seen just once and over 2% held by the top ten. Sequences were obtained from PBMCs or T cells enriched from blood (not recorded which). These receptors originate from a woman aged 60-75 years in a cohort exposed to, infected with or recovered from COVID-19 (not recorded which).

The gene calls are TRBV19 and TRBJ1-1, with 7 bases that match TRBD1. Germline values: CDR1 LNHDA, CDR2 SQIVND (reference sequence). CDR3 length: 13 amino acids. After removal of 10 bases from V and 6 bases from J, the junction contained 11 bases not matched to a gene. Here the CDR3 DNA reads TGTGCCATTTCTGACAGGGTCCACGCTGAAGCTTTCTTT. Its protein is CAISDRVHAEAFF.

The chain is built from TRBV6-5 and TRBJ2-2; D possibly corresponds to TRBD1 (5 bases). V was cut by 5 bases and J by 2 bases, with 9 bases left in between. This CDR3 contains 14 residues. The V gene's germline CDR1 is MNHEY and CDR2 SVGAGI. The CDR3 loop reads CASSRQRNTGELFF. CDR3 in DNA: TGTGCCAGCAGTCGACAGCGAAACACCGGGGAGCTGTTTTTT.

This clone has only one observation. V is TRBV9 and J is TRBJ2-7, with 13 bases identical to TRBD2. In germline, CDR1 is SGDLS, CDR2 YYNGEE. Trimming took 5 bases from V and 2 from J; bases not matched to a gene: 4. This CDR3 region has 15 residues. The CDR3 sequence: CASSPGLAGAYEQYF. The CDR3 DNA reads TGTGCCAGCAGTCCCGGACTAGCGGGAGCCTACGAGCAGTACTTC.

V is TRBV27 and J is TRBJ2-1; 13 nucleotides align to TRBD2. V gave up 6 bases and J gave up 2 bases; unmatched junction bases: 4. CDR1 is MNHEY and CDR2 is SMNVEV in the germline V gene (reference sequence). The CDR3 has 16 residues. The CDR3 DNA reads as TGTGCCAGCAGCCGGACTAGCGGGAGTGCCTACAATGAGCAGTTCTTC. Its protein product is CASSRTSGSAYNEQFF.

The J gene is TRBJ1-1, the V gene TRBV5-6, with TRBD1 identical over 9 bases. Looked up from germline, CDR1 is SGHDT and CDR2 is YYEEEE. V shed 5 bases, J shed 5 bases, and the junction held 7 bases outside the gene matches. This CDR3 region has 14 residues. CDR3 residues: CASRLGTGFTEAFF. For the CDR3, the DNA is TGTGCCAGCAGACTCGGGACAGGGTTTACTGAAGCTTTCTTT.

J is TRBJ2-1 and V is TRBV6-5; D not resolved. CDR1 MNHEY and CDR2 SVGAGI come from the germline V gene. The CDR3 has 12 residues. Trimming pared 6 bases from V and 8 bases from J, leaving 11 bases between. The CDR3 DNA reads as TGTGCCAGCAGAATAGTATTGGATGAGCAGTTCTTC. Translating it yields CASRIVLDEQFF.

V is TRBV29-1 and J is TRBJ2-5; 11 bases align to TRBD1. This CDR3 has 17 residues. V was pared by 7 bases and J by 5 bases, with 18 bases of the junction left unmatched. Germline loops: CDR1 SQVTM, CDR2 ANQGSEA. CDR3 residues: CSARPWDRGMEVETQYF. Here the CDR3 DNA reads TGCAGCGCTCGGCCCTGGGACAGGGGGATGGAAGTGGAGACCCAGTACTTC.

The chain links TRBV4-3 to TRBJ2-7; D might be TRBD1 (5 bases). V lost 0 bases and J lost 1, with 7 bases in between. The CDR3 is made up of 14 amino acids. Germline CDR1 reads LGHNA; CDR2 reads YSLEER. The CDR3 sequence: CASSQDDRSYEQYF. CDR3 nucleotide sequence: TGCGCCAGCAGCCAAGATGACAGATCCTACGAGCAGTACTTC.

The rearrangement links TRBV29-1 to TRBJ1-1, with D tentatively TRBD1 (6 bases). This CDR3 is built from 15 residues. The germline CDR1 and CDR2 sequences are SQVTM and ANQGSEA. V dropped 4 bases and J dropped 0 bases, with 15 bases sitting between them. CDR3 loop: CSVGLEGHLNTEAFF. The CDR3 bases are TGCAGCGTTGGGCTTGAGGGACACCTGAACACTGAAGCTTTCTTT. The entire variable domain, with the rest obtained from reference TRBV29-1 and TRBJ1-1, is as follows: SAVISQKPSRDICQRGTSLTIQCQVDSQVTMMFWYRQQPGQSLTLIATANQGSEATYESGFVIDKFPISRPNLTFSTLTVSNMSPEDSSIYLCSVGLEGHLNTEAFFGQGTRLTVV.

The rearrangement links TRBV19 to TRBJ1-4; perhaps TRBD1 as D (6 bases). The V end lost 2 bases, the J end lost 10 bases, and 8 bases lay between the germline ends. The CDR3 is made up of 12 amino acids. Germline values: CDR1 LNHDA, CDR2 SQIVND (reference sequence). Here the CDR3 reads CASSISQGKLFF. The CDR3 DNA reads TGTGCCAGTAGTATATCACAGGGAAAACTGTTTTTT.

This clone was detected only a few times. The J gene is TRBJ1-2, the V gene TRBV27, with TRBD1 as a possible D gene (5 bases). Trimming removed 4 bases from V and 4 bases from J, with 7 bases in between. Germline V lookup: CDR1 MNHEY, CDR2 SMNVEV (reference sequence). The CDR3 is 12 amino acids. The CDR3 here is CASSSTGYGYTF. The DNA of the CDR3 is TGTGCCAGCAGTTCCACAGGCTATGGCTACACCTTC.

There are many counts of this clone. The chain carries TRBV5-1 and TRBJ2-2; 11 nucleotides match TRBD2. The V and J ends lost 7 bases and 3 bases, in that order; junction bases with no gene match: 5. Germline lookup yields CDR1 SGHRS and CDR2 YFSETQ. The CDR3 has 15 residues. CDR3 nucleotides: TGCGCCAGCCGTCTAGCGGGAGGTTACACCGGGGAGCTGTTTTTT. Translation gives CASRLAGGYTGELFF.

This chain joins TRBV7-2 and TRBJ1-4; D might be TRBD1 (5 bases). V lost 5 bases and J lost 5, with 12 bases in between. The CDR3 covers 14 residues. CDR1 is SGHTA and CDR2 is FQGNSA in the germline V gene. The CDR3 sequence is CASSDRTGNEKLFF. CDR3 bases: TGTGCCAGCAGCGACCGTACAGGAAATGAAAAACTGTTTTTT.

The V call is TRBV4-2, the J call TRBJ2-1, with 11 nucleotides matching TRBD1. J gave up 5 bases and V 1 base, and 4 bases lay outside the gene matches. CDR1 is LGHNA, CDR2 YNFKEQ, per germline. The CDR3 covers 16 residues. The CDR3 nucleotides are TGTGCCAGCAGCCAAGCTTGGGGACAGGGGGACAATGAGCAGTTCTTC. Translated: CASSQAWGQGDNEQFF.

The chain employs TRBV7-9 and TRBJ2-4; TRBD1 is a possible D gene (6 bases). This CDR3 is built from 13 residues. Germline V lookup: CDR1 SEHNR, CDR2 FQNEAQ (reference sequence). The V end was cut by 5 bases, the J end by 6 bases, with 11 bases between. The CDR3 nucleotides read TGTGCCAGCAGCCCCGAGGGGGTAAACATTCAGTACTTC. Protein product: CASSPEGVNIQYF.

Written as DNA, the CDR3 is TGTGCCAGCAGTTTACCGTCCGGGGTTGGGATCAGAAATCAGCCCCAGCATTTT. It specifies CASSLPSGVGIRNQPQHF. This chain uses TRBV28 with TRBJ1-5; D gene unclear. CDR1 and CDR2 (germline): MDHEN, SYDVKM. With 2 bases removed from V and 4 bases from J, the gap between germline ends came to 21 bases. This CDR3 has 18 residues.

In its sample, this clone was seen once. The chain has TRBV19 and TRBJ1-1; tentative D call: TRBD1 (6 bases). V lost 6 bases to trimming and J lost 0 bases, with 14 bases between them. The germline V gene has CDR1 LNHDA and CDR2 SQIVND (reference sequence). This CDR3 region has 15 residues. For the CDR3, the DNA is TGTGCCAGTAGCCGACAGGAAACCTTGAACACTGAAGCTTTCTTT. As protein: CASSRQETLNTEAFF.

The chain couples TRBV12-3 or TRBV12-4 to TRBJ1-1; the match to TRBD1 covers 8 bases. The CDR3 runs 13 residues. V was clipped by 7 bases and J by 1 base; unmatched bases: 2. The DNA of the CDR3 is TGTGCCAGCAACGGACAGGGGAACACTGAAGCTTTCTTT. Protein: CASNGQGNTEAFF.

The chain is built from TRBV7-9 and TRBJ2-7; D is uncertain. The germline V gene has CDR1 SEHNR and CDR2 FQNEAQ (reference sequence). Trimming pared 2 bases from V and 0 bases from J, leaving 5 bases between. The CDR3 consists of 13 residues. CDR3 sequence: CASSLHGSYEQYF. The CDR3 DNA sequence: TGTGCCAGCAGCTTACACGGCTCCTACGAGCAGTACTTC.

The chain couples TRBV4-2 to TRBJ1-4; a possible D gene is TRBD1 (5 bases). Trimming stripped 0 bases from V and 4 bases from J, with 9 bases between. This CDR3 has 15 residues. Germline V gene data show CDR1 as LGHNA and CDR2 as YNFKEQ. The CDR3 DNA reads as TGTGCCAGCAGCCAAGAGACAGAGAATAATGAAAAACTGTTTTTT. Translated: CASSQETENNEKLFF.

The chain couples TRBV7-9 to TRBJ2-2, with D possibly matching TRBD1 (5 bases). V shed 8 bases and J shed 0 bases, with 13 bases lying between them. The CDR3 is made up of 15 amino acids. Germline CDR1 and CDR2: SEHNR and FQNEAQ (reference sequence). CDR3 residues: CASGAVNANTGELFF. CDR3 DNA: TGTGCCAGCGGGGCAGTCAACGCGAACACCGGGGAGCTGTTTTTT.